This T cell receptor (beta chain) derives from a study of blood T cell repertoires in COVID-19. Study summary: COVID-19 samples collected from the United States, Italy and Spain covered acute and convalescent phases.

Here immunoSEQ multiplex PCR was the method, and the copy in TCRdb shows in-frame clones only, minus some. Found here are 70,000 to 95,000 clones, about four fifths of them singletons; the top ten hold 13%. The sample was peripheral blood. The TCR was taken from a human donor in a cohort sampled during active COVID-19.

The CDR3 nucleotides read TGCAGTGCTAGTTACGGGGTAGCGGGCAATCAGCCCCAGCATTTT. It codes for CSASYGVAGNQPQHF. The chain uses TRBV20-1 and TRBJ1-5; no clear D. Germline V gene sequence: CDR1 DFQATT, CDR2 SNEGSKA (reference sequence). V lost 3 bases to trimming and J lost 2 bases, with 14 bases between them. The CDR3 extends over 15 amino acids.